This T cell receptor (beta chain) was found in a study of siplizumab effects on memory and regulatory T cells. The method was immunoSEQ multiplex PCR; TCRdb's version includes in-frame clones alone and lacks a portion of them. Among 90,000 to 110,000 clones listed, roughly 91% were seen once. The CDR3 sequence is 14 residues long. Germline CDR1 reads SQVTM; CDR2 reads ANQGSEA. V was pared by 7 bases and J by 0 bases, with 3 bases of the junction left unmatched. Regarding the study as a whole: Siplizumab brought about a significant reduction in alloreactive sequences traceable to unstimulated CD4+ memory cells. A mean of approximately 70% of mappable alloreactive CD4+ clones were Treg-derived with siplizumab, compared with 26.9% in controls. Neither a naive nor a memory phenotype was assignable to roughly 75-97% of proliferating CD4+ or CD8+ clones.

On this clone itself: The antigen remains undetermined.

The clonotype was recovered from a human donor in good health. Specimen: CD4+ T cells sorted from blood. The chain joins TRBV29-1 to TRBJ2-2, with 9 bases aligning to TRBD1. The CDR3: CSAGQGPNTGELFF. The CDR3 nucleotides read TGCAGCGCAGGACAGGGGCCGAACACCGGGGAGCTGTTTTTT.